This T cell receptor (beta chain) was retrieved from a study of cytomegalovirus exposure and HLA in healthy donors. Overall study results and limits: HLA alleles were associated with 18,000 or so TCR beta sequences in a later analysis at 0.05 false discovery rate. Listed as cytomegalovirus-associated were over 150 TCR beta chains. For most subjects, TCR beta sequences were reported to predict HLA-A and HLA-B alleles with accuracy.

Germline lookup yields CDR1 SGHDT and CDR2 YYEEEE. The CDR3 contains 16 residues. The V gene end was trimmed by 0 bases and the J gene end by 7 bases; junction bases not matched to a gene: 9. PCR employed 60 Vbeta and 13 Jbeta primers. Libraries were prepared by immunoSEQ multiplex PCR; TCRdb keeps only in-frame clonotypes and omits some of them. The sample shows about 140,000 clones, more than 70% of them seen only once. Each donor's status was that of a healthy bone marrow donor. On this clone: The target antigen is unknown.

The chain couples TRBV5-6 to TRBJ2-2; 7 nucleotides line up with TRBD2. This clonotype originated in a male donor in good health and CMV-seronegative. The sample consisted of PBMCs. The CDR3 sequence: CASSLGWGRAGGELFF. As DNA, the CDR3 is TGTGCCAGCAGCTTGGGCTGGGGGAGGGCCGGCGGGGAGCTGTTTTTT.